These 21 T cell receptor beta chains were sequenced from one sample in a study of T cell repertoires in cytomegalovirus infection. These TCRs are of unknown antigen specificity. TCRdb reanalysed the reads using MiXCR and keeps one entry per CDR3 protein. The table records roughly 200,000 distinct CDR3 sequences, 35% to 40% of them present only once. Sequencing used CD8+ T cells from cultured PBMCs, obtained from culture after CMV antigen stimulation. The receptor set was obtained from a human donor in good health (CMV status not recorded). Some clones in this sample may be carry-over from other donors' samples.

The rearrangement links TRBV9 to TRBJ2-6, with D tentatively TRBD2 (5 bases). The V end lost 3 bases, the J end lost 16 bases, and 11 bases lay between the germline ends. The CDR3 runs to 11 residues. Germline CDR1 is SGDLS and CDR2 is YYNGEE. The CDR3 DNA sequence: TGTGCCAGCAGCGGGAGGACGTATCTGACTTTC. Translated, it gives CASSGRTYLTF.

In its sample, this clonotype was seen a few times. The gene calls are TRBV6-5 and TRBJ1-1; a possible D gene is TRBD1 (5 bases). V lost 0 bases to trimming and J lost 4 bases, with 6 bases between them. Germline values: CDR1 MNHEY, CDR2 SVGAGI. The CDR3 is made up of 13 amino acids. The CDR3 region has the DNA TGTGCCAGCAGTTACTCCGGGGGCACTGAAGCTTTCTTT. Encoded protein: CASSYSGGTEAFF.

This clonotype was seen more than once but under ten times. The rearrangement uses TRBV2 and TRBJ2-7, with no clear D. Trimming took 4 bases from V and 13 from J, leaving 11 bases between them. Germline CDR1 SNHLY, CDR2 FYNNEI. This CDR3 is built from 10 residues. This CDR3 is CASSGAGCYF. The CDR3 bases are TGTGCCAGCAGTGGGGCAGGTTGCTACTTC.

This clonotype has only a few counts. The chain employs TRBV19 and TRBJ2-1; D is uncertain. Trimming removed 5 bases from V and 7 bases from J, with 12 bases in between. This CDR3 contains 13 residues. The germline gives CDR1 LNHDA, CDR2 SQIVND (reference sequence). The CDR3 coding sequence is TGTGCCAGTAGTCCAAGACTGGGGAATGAGCAGTTCTTC. Its protein is CASSPRLGNEQFF.

The V call is TRBV7-6, the J call TRBJ2-1, with 12 bases matching TRBD2. The germline V gene encodes CDR1 SGHVS and CDR2 FNYEAQ. The V gene end was trimmed by 0 bases and the J gene end by 8 bases; junction bases not matched to a gene: 8. The CDR3 extends over 17 amino acids. The CDR3 nucleotides read TGTGCCAGCAGCTTAGCGGGTCTAGCGGGGGGGCAAGATGAGCAGTTCTTC. Translation: CASSLAGLAGGQDEQFF.

This chain connects TRBV7-3 to TRBJ2-7, with a tentative D call TRBD1 (6 bases). CDR3 length: 13 amino acids. Trimming took 3 bases from V and 3 from J, leaving 9 bases between them. In germline, CDR1 is SGHTA, CDR2 FQGTGA. In DNA form, the CDR3 reads TGTGCCAGCAGCTTCATACAGGGCTACGAGCAGTACTTC. Protein sequence: CASSFIQGYEQYF.

This clonotype was counted many times. This sequence joins TRBV29-1 and TRBJ2-1; 7 bases fit TRBD1. The CDR3 is made up of 14 amino acids. Germline V lookup: CDR1 SQVTM, CDR2 ANQGSEA. V lost 7 bases, J lost 3 bases, and 9 bases stayed unmatched. CDR3 protein: CSAATGSIYNEQFF. As DNA, the CDR3 is TGCAGCGCTGCGACAGGGTCGATCTACAATGAGCAGTTCTTC.

This clonotype was seen a few times. The rearrangement joins TRBV20-1 to TRBJ2-3; a possible D gene is TRBD2 (6 bases). V lost 3 bases and J 1 base, leaving 11 bases between the germline ends. Germline CDR1 reads DFQATT; CDR2 reads SNEGSKA (reference sequence). The CDR3 has 14 residues. Written as DNA, the CDR3 is TGCAGTGCTAGGGATTCTAGCGGCACAGATACGCAGTATTTT. The encoded protein is CSARDSSGTDTQYF.

The chain uses TRBV27 and TRBJ2-3, with D tentatively TRBD2 (6 bases). The CDR3 is 16 amino acids. V lost 5 bases and J lost 1, with 16 bases in between. The germline V gene encodes CDR1 MNHEY and CDR2 SMNVEV (reference sequence). The CDR3 protein is CASSIPGLQGTDTQYF. The CDR3 DNA follows: TGTGCCAGCAGTATCCCGGGACTCCAGGGCACAGATACGCAGTATTTT.

This clonotype has a count of ten or more. The chain employs TRBV7-2 and TRBJ1-1, with TRBD1 as a possible D gene (6 bases). Trimming pared 5 bases from V and 1 base from J, leaving 14 bases between. Germline lookup yields CDR1 SGHTA and CDR2 FQGNSA. There are 15 residues in the CDR3. Here the CDR3 reads CASSAGTYKNTEAFF. The CDR3, as DNA: TGTGCCAGCAGCGCCGGGACATACAAGAACACTGAAGCTTTCTTT. The whole variable domain, filled in from reference TRBV7-2 and TRBJ1-1, reads GAGVSQSPSNKVTEKGKDVELRCDPISGHTALYWYRQSLGQGLEFLIYFQGNSAPDKSGLPSDRFSAERTGGSVSTLTIQRTQQEDSAVYLCASSAGTYKNTEAFFGQGTRLTVV.

The chain combines TRBV2 with TRBJ2-7; D is ambiguous. CDR1 is SNHLY, CDR2 FYNNEI, per germline. This CDR3 has 12 residues. V dropped 6 bases and J dropped 2 bases, with 8 bases sitting between them. The DNA for the CDR3 is TGTGCCAGCAGGGACGGAACCTACGAGCAGTACTTC. Translated, it gives CASRDGTYEQYF.

DNA for the CDR3: TGTGCCAGCAGCTTAAAGGTCTCCATCTACAATGAGCAGTTCTTC. It specifies CASSLKVSIYNEQFF. The chain couples TRBV7-3 to TRBJ2-1; D gene ambiguous. This CDR3 is built from 15 residues. With 1 base removed from V and 3 bases from J, the gap between germline ends came to 10 bases. Per germline, CDR1 SGHTA and CDR2 FQGTGA.

This rearrangement joins TRBV20-1 to TRBJ1-3; D is possibly TRBD1 (6 bases). The germline V gene has CDR1 DFQATT and CDR2 SNEGSKA (reference sequence). This CDR3 is built from 12 residues. Trimming pared 1 base from V and 13 bases from J, leaving 14 bases between. DNA for the CDR3: TGCAGTGCTAGAGTTCCGGGGGCAAGGATATATTTT. Translating it yields CSARVPGARIYF.

This clonotype was counted a few times. The rearrangement uses TRBV11-2 and TRBJ2-5; D perhaps matches TRBD2 (5 bases). Trimming removed 1 base from V and 0 bases from J, with 9 bases in between. The CDR3 totals 15 residues. Looked up from germline, CDR1 is SGHAT and CDR2 is FQNNGV. The CDR3 here is CASSLVYGDQETQYF. The CDR3 nucleotides read TGTGCCAGCAGCTTAGTTTACGGGGACCAAGAGACCCAGTACTTC.

V is TRBV6-8 and J is TRBJ2-7, with TRBD2 as a possible D gene (5 bases). Trimming took off 5 bases at V and 5 bases at J, with 7 bases between the two ends. This CDR3 contains 11 residues. Germline V lookup: CDR1 MNHGY, CDR2 SAAAGT. The CDR3 DNA sequence: TGTGCCAGCAGTGTCGGGAACGAGCAGTACTTC. Translation: CASSVGNEQYF.

This clonotype was observed a handful of times. The chain couples TRBV12-3 or TRBV12-4 to TRBJ1-1; D is possibly TRBD1 (5 bases). The CDR3 runs 16 residues. V was shortened by 5 bases and J by 1 base, with 17 bases between the two germline ends. The CDR3 loop reads CASSPPPRGSNTEAFF. CDR3 DNA sequence: TGTGCCAGCAGTCCCCCGCCAAGGGGCTCGAACACTGAAGCTTTCTTT.

The rearrangement uses TRBV4-2 and TRBJ2-5, with 7 bases that match TRBD1. V was pared by 2 bases and J by 3 bases, with 6 bases of the junction left unmatched. CDR3 length: 15 residues. The germline CDR1 and CDR2 sequences are LGHNA and YNFKEQ. The CDR3 is CASSQIPGGEETQYF. The CDR3 DNA follows: TGTGCCAGCAGCCAAATCCCAGGGGGAGAAGAGACCCAGTACTTC.

V and J are TRBV7-6 and TRBJ2-7; 8 bases line up with TRBD1. The CDR3 runs to 17 residues. Germline values: CDR1 SGHVS, CDR2 FNYEAQ. Trimming cost V 4 bases and J 5 bases; bases outside gene matches: 16. CDR3 in amino acids: CASSSTSQGARENEQYF. The CDR3 DNA reads as TGTGCCAGCAGCTCGACAAGCCAGGGGGCGCGAGAAAACGAGCAGTACTTC.

This clonotype appeared a few times. This chain joins TRBV7-8 and TRBJ2-7; D possibly matches TRBD1 or TRBD2 (6 bases each). The CDR3 sequence is 14 residues long. Trimming removed 2 bases from V and 4 bases from J, with 12 bases in between. Germline CDR1 and CDR2: SGHVS and FQNEAQ. The CDR3 sequence: CASSLRGASYEQYF. The CDR3 DNA sequence: TGTGCCAGCAGCTTAAGGGGGGCGAGTTACGAGCAGTACTTC.

This clonotype was detected a few times. This chain uses TRBV6-2 or TRBV6-3 with TRBJ2-1; 11 nucleotides agree with TRBD2. The CDR3 spans 19 residues. Losses at the gene ends were 2 bases for V and 2 bases for J; bases not matched to a gene: 11. Germline CDR1 MNHEY, CDR2 SVGEGT. The CDR3 protein is CASSYTRAGTSGTYNEQFF. The CDR3 DNA sequence: TGTGCCAGCAGTTACACCCGTGCCGGGACTAGCGGCACCTACAATGAGCAGTTCTTC.

Here the CDR3 reads CASSVLSNTGELFF. The CDR3 region has the DNA TGTGCCAGCAGTGTCCTTTCGAACACCGGGGAGCTGTTTTTT. The chain joins TRBV6-1 to TRBJ2-2; no reliable D call. Germline CDR1 is MNHNS and CDR2 is SASEGT. This CDR3 has 14 residues. V lost 4 bases, J lost 0 bases, and 6 bases lay in between.